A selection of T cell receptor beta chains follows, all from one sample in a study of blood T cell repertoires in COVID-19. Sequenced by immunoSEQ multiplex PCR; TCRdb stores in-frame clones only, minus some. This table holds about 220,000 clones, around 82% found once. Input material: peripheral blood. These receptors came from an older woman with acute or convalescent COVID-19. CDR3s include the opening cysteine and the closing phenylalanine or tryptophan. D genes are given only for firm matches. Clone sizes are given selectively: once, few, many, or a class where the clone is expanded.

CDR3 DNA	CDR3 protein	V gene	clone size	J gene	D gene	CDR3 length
TGTGCCAGCAGCTCCCAACCGGGACTAGGCACAGATACGCAGTATTTT	CASSSQPGLGTDTQYF	TRBV5-4	NA	TRBJ2-3	TRBD2	16
TGTGCCAGTAGCCCGACGACAGGGGCCGAGACCCAGTACTTC	CASSPTTGAETQYF	TRBV19	NA	TRBJ2-5	TRBD1	14
TGCGCCAGCCGACCGGGACTCGACCAAGAGACCCAGTACTTC	CASRPGLDQETQYF	TRBV5-1	NA	TRBJ2-5	NA	14
TGTGCCACCAGAGGGGGGGGCGCCTATCTGACGGAGACCCAGTACTTC	CATRGGGAYLTETQYF	TRBV15	once	TRBJ2-5	NA	16
TGTGCCAGCAGCTTGGCGGCAGGGACTCGCTACAATGAGCAGTTCTTC	CASSLAAGTRYNEQFF	TRBV5-4	NA	TRBJ2-1	NA	16
TGTGCCAGCAGCGCGGCAGGGGACACAACTAATGAAAAACTGTTTTTT	CASSAAGDTTNEKLFF	TRBV9	NA	TRBJ1-4	NA	16
TGCAGCGTTGCCCCGACAGGGTCGAACACTGAAGCTTTCTTT	CSVAPTGSNTEAFF	TRBV29-1	NA	TRBJ1-1	TRBD1	14
TGCGCCAGCAGCCAAGAGAGCGGGTCCTGGGAGACCCAGTACTTC	CASSQESGSWETQYF	TRBV4-3	NA	TRBJ2-5	NA	15
TGCGCCAGCAGCCAAGATTGGGGAGGGAATGAGCAGTTCTTC	CASSQDWGGNEQFF	TRBV4-3	NA	TRBJ2-1	TRBD2	14
TGTGCCAGCAGTGGCCCGGGGGGGGCCACAGATACGCAGTATTTT	CASSGPGGATDTQYF	TRBV2	NA	TRBJ2-3	TRBD2	15
TGTGCCAGCAGCCGAACAGGGTTCAGTGAGCAGTACTTC	CASSRTGFSEQYF	TRBV4-2	NA	TRBJ2-7	NA	13
TGTGCCTGGAGTGGACTCAGCTCCTACAATGAGCAGTTCTTC	CAWSGLSSYNEQFF	TRBV30	NA	TRBJ2-1	NA	14
TGTGCCAGCAGGGTTACGGGGTCCTTTGGAGCTTTCTTT	CASRVTGSFGAFF	TRBV12-3/TRBV12-4	NA	TRBJ1-1	NA	13
TGTGCCAGCAGTTCCCCGGGACAGGCCAATGAGCAGTTCTTC	CASSSPGQANEQFF	TRBV6-6	NA	TRBJ2-1	TRBD1	14
TGTGCCAGCAGTGCAGACAGAATTAACACTGAAGCTTTCTTT	CASSADRINTEAFF	TRBV2	NA	TRBJ1-1	NA	14
TGTGCCAGCAGCCAAGGAGATCGACTAGCGGGGGGGCTTACCACCTACAATGAGCAGTTCTTC	CASSQGDRLAGGLTTYNEQFF	TRBV4-2	once	TRBJ2-1	TRBD2	21
TGTGCCAGCAGCTTGGATGGGACTAGAAACTACAATGAGCAGTTCTTC	CASSLDGTRNYNEQFF	TRBV5-5	NA	TRBJ2-1	TRBD2	16
TGTGCCATCAGTGAGTCGGGGGGACAGAATCAGCCCCAGCATTTT	CAISESGGQNQPQHF	TRBV10-3	NA	TRBJ1-5	TRBD1	15
TGCGCCAGCAGCCGGGACACGAGCACAGATACGCAGTATTTT	CASSRDTSTDTQYF	TRBV4-1	NA	TRBJ2-3	NA	14
TGCGCCAGCAAGGTAGGACTAGGCTCCTACGAGCAGTACTTC	CASKVGLGSYEQYF	TRBV10-1	NA	TRBJ2-7	TRBD2	14
TGTGCCAGCAGTGATGGCAGGGTCTATGGCTACACCTTC	CASSDGRVYGYTF	TRBV2	NA	TRBJ1-2	NA	13
TGTGCCAGCAGCTTAGTAGGGAGGACTGAAGCTTTCTTT	CASSLVGRTEAFF	TRBV7-9	NA	TRBJ1-1	NA	13
TGTGCCTGGAGTGTCCTAGCCTACGAGCAGTACTTC	CAWSVLAYEQYF	TRBV30	NA	TRBJ2-7	NA	12
TGTGCCAGCAGCGCCAGGGGGCGCGGCTACACCTTC	CASSARGRGYTF	TRBV5-8	NA	TRBJ1-2	TRBD1	12
TGTGCCAGCAGCTTAGACAGGGGCTATAATTCACCCCTCCACTTT	CASSLDRGYNSPLHF	TRBV7-6	few	TRBJ1-6	TRBD1	15
TGCGCCAGCAGCGTAGCGGGGGGTAACAATGAGCAGTTCTTC	CASSVAGGNNEQFF	TRBV4-1	NA	TRBJ2-1	TRBD2	14
TGTGCCTGGAGAAAGGGGTCGAACACTGAAGCTTTCTTT	CAWRKGSNTEAFF	TRBV30	few	TRBJ1-1	NA	13
TGTGCCAGCAGCCACGACAGGAGGACTAACTATGGCTACACCTTC	CASSHDRRTNYGYTF	TRBV7-9	NA	TRBJ1-2	NA	15
TGTGCCAGCAGCCAAGACGGACAGAGGAACACCGGGGAGCTGTTTTTT	CASSQDGQRNTGELFF	TRBV4-2	NA	TRBJ2-2	NA	16
TGCGCCAGCAGCTTGGGGACAGGTAAAGCTTTCTTT	CASSLGTGKAFF	TRBV5-1	NA	TRBJ1-1	TRBD1	12
TGTGCCAGCAGCCCCCGCCTCGGGGGGTCTGGCCCTCTTATCTACGAGCAGTACTTC	CASSPRLGGSGPLIYEQYF	TRBV7-9	NA	TRBJ2-7	TRBD2	19
TGTGCCAGCTCACCTAGAAAGAGAGCGGGGGGGCCGGATACGCAGTATTTT	CASSPRKRAGGPDTQYF	TRBV18	NA	TRBJ2-3	TRBD2	17
TGTGCCAGCAGCCCTGGAGGACAGGGGCTTAACACTGAAGCTTTCTTT	CASSPGGQGLNTEAFF	TRBV6-6	NA	TRBJ1-1	TRBD1	16
TGTGCCAGCAGCGTCCTGGGGCAGGCGGAAGCTAACTATGGCTACACCTTC	CASSVLGQAEANYGYTF	TRBV3-1/TRBV3-2	NA	TRBJ1-2	NA	17
TGTGCCAGCAGTGTACGTGTTTCGGCGGGGGGCCGCACAGATACGCAGTATTTT	CASSVRVSAGGRTDTQYF	TRBV6-4	once	TRBJ2-3	TRBD2	18
TGTGCCAGCAGCGTAGCGGGACTAGCCTCCGCCGGGGAGCTGTTTTTT	CASSVAGLASAGELFF	TRBV9	NA	TRBJ2-2	TRBD2	16
TGCGCCAGCAGCCAAGATAGCGGGACCAGCGATGAGCAGTTCTTC	CASSQDSGTSDEQFF	TRBV4-3	NA	TRBJ2-1	TRBD2	15
TGTGCCAGCAGCGAACAGGACAGGGATCATGGCTACACCTTC	CASSEQDRDHGYTF	TRBV2	NA	TRBJ1-2	TRBD1	14
TGTGCCAGCAGGAGCGGGGGGGCTCTTCGGTCCAATGAGCAGTTCTTC	CASRSGGALRSNEQFF	TRBV27	NA	TRBJ2-1	TRBD2	16
TGTGCCATCAGAGCAACGAACACTGAAGCTTTCTTT	CAIRATNTEAFF	TRBV10-3	few	TRBJ1-1	NA	12
TGTGCCAGCAGATCCTCTTACCGCCGGGAAGGGACTGAAGCTTTCTTT	CASRSSYRREGTEAFF	TRBV9	NA	TRBJ1-1	NA	16
TGTGCCAGCAGTTCTAGCTCCACAAGCACAGATACGCAGTATTTT	CASSSSSTSTDTQYF	TRBV9	NA	TRBJ2-3	NA	15
TGTGCCAGCAACCCTACTCACAGGGGAAATTGGGGAAACACCATATATTTT	CASNPTHRGNWGNTIYF	TRBV11-2	NA	TRBJ1-3	TRBD1	17
TGTGCCAGCAGCTTTTCGGGAGATGAGCAGTTCTTC	CASSFSGDEQFF	TRBV11-1	NA	TRBJ2-1	NA	12
TGTGCCAGCAGCTACAATCAGGGGGCCACCGATACGCAGTATTTT	CASSYNQGATDTQYF	TRBV7-9	NA	TRBJ2-3	TRBD1	15
TGTGCCAGCAGTCCATATAGTGGGACAGCCTACGAGCAGTACTTC	CASSPYSGTAYEQYF	TRBV27	NA	TRBJ2-7	TRBD1	15
TGCGCCAGCAGCCAAGAAGGGACAGCTCGTAATCAGCCCCAGCATTTT	CASSQEGTARNQPQHF	TRBV4-1	NA	TRBJ1-5	TRBD1	16
TGTGCCAGCAGCTTAGCTGTGACAGGGATAAACGAGCAGTACTTC	CASSLAVTGINEQYF	TRBV7-2	NA	TRBJ2-7	TRBD1	15
TGTGCCAGCAGTTTGACAAGTCCCATGAACACTGAAGCTTTCTTT	CASSLTSPMNTEAFF	TRBV2	NA	TRBJ1-1	NA	15
TGTGCCAGCAGCAAAGGGGGACAGGGGGCAGATACGCAGTATTTT	CASSKGGQGADTQYF	TRBV9	NA	TRBJ2-3	TRBD1	15
TGTGCCAGTGGGACACTGGATCAGCCCCAGCATTTT	CASGTLDQPQHF	TRBV19	NA	TRBJ1-5	NA	12
TGTGCCAGCAGTTGGGGGGGTGAAGCTTTCTTT	CASSWGGEAFF	TRBV6-6	NA	TRBJ1-1	NA	11
TGTGCCAGCAGCTTAGTTCGGCTAGCGTTACGAGAGCAGTTCTTC	CASSLVRLALREQFF	TRBV7-8	NA	TRBJ2-1	NA	15
TGTGCCAGCAGTTTAAAGGGGGATTTGGGCTACACCTTC	CASSLKGDLGYTF	TRBV12-3/TRBV12-4	NA	TRBJ1-2	NA	13
TGTGCCAGCAGCTGGGGAGATGAGCAGTTCTTC	CASSWGDEQFF	TRBV5-6	NA	TRBJ2-1	NA	11
TGTGCCATCAGTGAGTCGACTCTAGCGGGGAGTGAGCAGTTCTTC	CAISESTLAGSEQFF	TRBV10-3	NA	TRBJ2-1	TRBD2	15